The entry below describes one T cell receptor beta chain. Its matching antigen is unknown. The CDR3 contains 14 residues. Germline assignment: CDR1 SGHTA and CDR2 FQGNSA. V was clipped by 6 bases and J by 3 bases, with 13 bases between them. The sample is drawn from a study of T cells in localized non-small cell lung cancer. Regarding the study as a whole: Tumor showed lower T cell clonality than uninvolved adjacent lung, where it was highest. Sequence data derive from only one tumor region, so heterogeneity remains possible. Paired adjacent lung recovered a median around 59 of the top 100 tumor clones.

Repertoires were generated with immunoSEQ multiplex PCR, while TCRdb's copy carries only in-frame clones and drops some. Among about 24,000 clones listed, approximately 87% were seen once. Material: PBMCs, obtained before any cancer treatment. This rearrangement joins TRBV7-2 to TRBJ2-3; perhaps D is TRBD1 or TRBD2 (5 bases each). The clonotype was recovered from a man aged 35 to 69 with stage II lung adenocarcinoma. This CDR3 is CASRYLEGTDTQYF. The DNA of the CDR3 is TGTGCCAGCAGGTACCTCGAGGGGACAGATACGCAGTATTTT.